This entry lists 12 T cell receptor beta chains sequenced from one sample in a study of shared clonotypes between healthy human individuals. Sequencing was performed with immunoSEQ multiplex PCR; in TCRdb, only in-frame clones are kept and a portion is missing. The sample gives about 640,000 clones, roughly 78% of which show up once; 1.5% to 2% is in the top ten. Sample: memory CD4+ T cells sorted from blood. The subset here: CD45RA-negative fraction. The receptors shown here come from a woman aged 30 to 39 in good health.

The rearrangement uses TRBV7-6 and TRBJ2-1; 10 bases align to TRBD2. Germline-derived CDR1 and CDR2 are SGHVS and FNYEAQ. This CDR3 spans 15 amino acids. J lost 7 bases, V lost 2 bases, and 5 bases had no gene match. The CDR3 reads CASSLQAGGPNEQFF. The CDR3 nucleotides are TGTGCCAGCAGCTTACAAGCGGGAGGGCCAAATGAGCAGTTCTTC.

The CDR3 is CASSGPSQETQYF. The CDR3 nucleotides read TGTGCCAGCAGCGGCCCGAGCCAAGAGACCCAGTACTTC. The gene calls are TRBV11-2 and TRBJ2-5; D is ambiguous. CDR3 size: 13 residues. In germline, CDR1 is SGHAT, CDR2 FQNNGV. V shed 5 bases and J shed 1 base, with 8 bases lying between them. Using reference TRBV11-2 and TRBJ2-5 for the parts outside the CDR3, the full variable domain is EAGVAQSPRYKIIEKRQSVAFWCNPISGHATLYWYQQILGQGPKLLIQFQNNGVVDDSQLPKDRFSAERLKGVDSTLKIQPAKLEDSAVYLCASSGPSQETQYFGPGTRLLVL.

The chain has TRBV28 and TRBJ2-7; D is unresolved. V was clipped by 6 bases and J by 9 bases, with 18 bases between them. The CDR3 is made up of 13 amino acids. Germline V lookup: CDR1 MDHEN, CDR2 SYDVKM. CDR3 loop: CASSPRSYGRQYF. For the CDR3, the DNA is TGTGCCAGCAGCCCCCGGAGCTACGGGCGGCAGTACTTC.

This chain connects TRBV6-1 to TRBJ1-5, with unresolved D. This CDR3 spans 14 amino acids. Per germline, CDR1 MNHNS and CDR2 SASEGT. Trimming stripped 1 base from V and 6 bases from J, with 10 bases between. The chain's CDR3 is CASSEGRASQPQHF. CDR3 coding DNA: TGTGCCAGCAGTGAAGGGAGGGCCAGTCAGCCCCAGCATTTT.

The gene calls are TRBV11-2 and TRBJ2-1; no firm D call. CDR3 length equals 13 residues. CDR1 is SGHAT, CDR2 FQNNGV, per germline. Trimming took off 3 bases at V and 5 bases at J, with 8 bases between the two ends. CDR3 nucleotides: TGTGCCAGCAGCTTTCACATAGACAATGAGCAGTTCTTC. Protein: CASSFHIDNEQFF.

This CDR3 is CAWMKKGLAGKEQFF. In DNA, the CDR3 is TGTGCCTGGATGAAAAAGGGACTAGCGGGAAAAGAGCAGTTCTTC. This rearrangement joins TRBV30 to TRBJ2-1, with TRBD2 identical over 13 bases. The CDR3 sequence is 15 residues long. V was pared by 4 bases and J by 10 bases, with 10 bases of the junction left unmatched. Germline assignment: CDR1 GTSNPN and CDR2 SVGIG (reference sequence).

The CDR3 protein is CASSWGRLVNNEQFF. The CDR3 DNA follows: TGTGCCAGCAGTTGGGGGCGGCTAGTAAACAATGAGCAGTTCTTC. This sequence joins TRBV27 and TRBJ2-1; possibly TRBD1 for D (6 bases). CDR1 is MNHEY and CDR2 is SMNVEV in the germline V gene (reference sequence). The CDR3 loop spans 15 amino acids. Deletions cut 4 bases from V and 5 bases from J, with 15 bases between.

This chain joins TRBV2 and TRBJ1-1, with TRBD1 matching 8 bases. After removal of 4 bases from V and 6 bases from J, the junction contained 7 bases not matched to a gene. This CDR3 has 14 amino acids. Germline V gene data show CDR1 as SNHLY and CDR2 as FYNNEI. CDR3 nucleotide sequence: TGTGCCAGCAGTGGTAGCAGGGGGCTTTCTGAAGCTTTCTTT. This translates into CASSGSRGLSEAFF.

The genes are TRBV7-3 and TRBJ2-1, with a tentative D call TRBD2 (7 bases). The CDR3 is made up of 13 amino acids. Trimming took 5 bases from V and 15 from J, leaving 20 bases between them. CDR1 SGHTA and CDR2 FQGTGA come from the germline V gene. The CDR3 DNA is TGTGCCAGCAGCCACGAGGGGGAGGGAGCGGCGTTCTTC. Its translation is CASSHEGEGAAFF.

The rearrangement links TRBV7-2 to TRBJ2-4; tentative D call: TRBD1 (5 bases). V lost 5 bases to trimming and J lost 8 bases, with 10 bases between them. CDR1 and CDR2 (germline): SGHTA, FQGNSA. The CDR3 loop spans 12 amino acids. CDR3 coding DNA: TGTGCCAGCAGCCCACAAGGGGACATTCAGTACTTC. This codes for CASSPQGDIQYF.

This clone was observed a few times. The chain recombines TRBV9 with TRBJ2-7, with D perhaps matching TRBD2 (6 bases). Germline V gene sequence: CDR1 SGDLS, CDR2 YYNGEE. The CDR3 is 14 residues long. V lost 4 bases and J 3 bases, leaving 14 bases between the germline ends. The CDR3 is CASSRTAGSYEQYF. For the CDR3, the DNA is TGTGCCAGCAGCAGGACGGCGGGGAGCTACGAGCAGTACTTC. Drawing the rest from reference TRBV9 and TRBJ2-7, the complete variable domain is DSGVTQTPKHLITATGQRVTLRCSPRSGDLSVYWYQQSLDQGLQFLIQYYNGEERAKGNILERFSAQQFPDLHSELNLSSLELGDSALYFCASSRTAGSYEQYFGPGTRLTVT.

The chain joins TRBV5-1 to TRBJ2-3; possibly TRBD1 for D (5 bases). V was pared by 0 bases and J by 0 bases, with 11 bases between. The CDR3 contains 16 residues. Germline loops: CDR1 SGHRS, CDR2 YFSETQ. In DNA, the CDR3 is TGCGCCAGCAGCTTGGCCCAGGGTTTTAGCACAGATACGCAGTATTTT. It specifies CASSLAQGFSTDTQYF.